One sample yielded the 17 T cell receptor beta chains listed below, sequenced in a study of shared clonotypes between healthy human individuals. The table came from immunoSEQ multiplex PCR; TCRdb's copy has only in-frame clones and leaves some out. The repertoire holds more than 450,000 clones, with 70% to 80% as singletons. Sequencing used PBMCs. The receptors were gathered from a woman aged 40 to 55 in good health. Some clones in this sample may be carry-over from other donors' samples.

This chain uses TRBV6-5 with TRBJ1-2; 10 bases are shared with TRBD1. Germline trimming cut 5 bases from V and 8 bases from J; bases unmatched to any gene: 5. CDR1 and CDR2 from the germline V gene are MNHEY and SVGAGI. The CDR3 extends over 13 amino acids. Here the CDR3 DNA reads TGTGCCAGCAGTAGACAGGGGGCGCGGGGCTACACCTTC. Its protein product is CASSRQGARGYTF.

The CDR3 bases are TGCAGCGTCGTCAACCCCGGCACTATAACTGAAGCTTTCTTT. As protein: CSVVNPGTITEAFF. V usage is TRBV29-1 and J usage is TRBJ1-1; D gene uncertain. This CDR3 spans 14 amino acids. The germline CDR1 and CDR2 sequences are SQVTM and ANQGSEA. Trimming shortened V by 6 bases and J by 5 bases, and 19 bases separated the two germline ends.

The chain uses TRBV5-4 and TRBJ1-1; TRBD1 might be the D (5 bases). V was cut by 2 bases and J by 8 bases, with 16 bases left in between. This CDR3 is 14 amino acids long. The germline V gene encodes CDR1 SGHNT and CDR2 YYREEE (reference sequence). CDR3 protein: CASSFAGPGGEAFF. CDR3 in DNA: TGTGCCAGCAGCTTCGCGGGGCCGGGAGGGGAAGCTTTCTTT.

The rearrangement joins TRBV2 to TRBJ2-1; tentative D call: TRBD2 (6 bases). The CDR3 extends over 13 amino acids. The germline V and J ends were trimmed by 10 bases and 4 bases, with 14 bases remaining between them. CDR1 SNHLY and CDR2 FYNNEI come from the germline V gene. The CDR3 is CATAGTFYNEQFF. The CDR3 region has the DNA TGTGCCACCGCCGGGACTTTTTACAATGAGCAGTTCTTC.

The V gene is TRBV6-6, the J gene TRBJ1-5, with TRBD1 as a possible D gene (5 bases). Germline-derived CDR1 and CDR2 are MNHNY and SVGAGI (reference sequence). V lost 4 bases, J lost 2 bases, and 12 bases lay in between. The CDR3 is made up of 15 amino acids. The CDR3 DNA is TGTGCCAGCAGTTCCCACGGGGCTGGCAATCAGCCCCAGCATTTT. Translated, it gives CASSSHGAGNQPQHF.

The chain has TRBV29-1 and TRBJ2-7; weak D call: TRBD2 (5 bases). This CDR3 is built from 13 residues. The V end lost 6 bases, the J end lost 6 bases, and 18 bases lay between the germline ends. Germline V gene sequence: CDR1 SQVTM, CDR2 ANQGSEA. The CDR3 here is CSVSEGGVGEQYF. In nucleotides, the CDR3 is TGCAGCGTCTCCGAGGGTGGGGTCGGCGAGCAGTACTTC.

The V gene is TRBV4-1, the J gene TRBJ2-5; D may match TRBD1 or TRBD2 (5 bases each). The DNA end lines up better with TRBJ2-7; the J call may be wrong. CDR1 and CDR2 (germline): MGHRA, YSYEKL. The CDR3 contains 15 residues. The DNA of the CDR3 is TGCGCCAGCAGCCAAGCCTGGGGGAGCTCCTACGAGCAGTACTTC. This translates into CASSQAWGSSYEQYF.

The rearrangement joins TRBV11-2 to TRBJ2-3; possibly TRBD2 for D (6 bases). CDR3 length: 16 residues. The V gene lost 1 base and the J gene lost 4 bases, with 15 bases spanning the gap. The V gene's germline CDR1 is SGHAT and CDR2 FQNNGV. The CDR3 sequence: CASSLGGLAFPDTQYF. CDR3 nucleotides: TGTGCCAGCAGCTTAGGTGGCCTAGCGTTCCCAGATACGCAGTATTTT.

The chain links TRBV25-1 to TRBJ1-2, with 7 nucleotides matching TRBD1. The CDR3 covers 15 residues. V was pared by 4 bases and J by 9 bases, with 14 bases of the junction left unmatched. The V gene's germline CDR1 is MGHDK and CDR2 SYGVNS. This chain's CDR3 is CASSGQQGRMNSYTF. DNA of the CDR3: TGTGCCAGCAGTGGCCAACAGGGGAGGATGAATAGCTACACCTTC.

The rearrangement links TRBV30 to TRBJ2-1; no definite D call. From germline, CDR1 is GTSNPN and CDR2 SVGIG (reference sequence). The V end was cut by 2 bases, the J end by 9 bases, with 8 bases between. The CDR3 is 11 residues long. DNA for the CDR3: TGTGCCTGGAGTTTCGGTGGTGAGCAGTTCTTC. This codes for CAWSFGGEQFF.

The rearrangement joins TRBV27 to TRBJ2-1; TRBD2 aligns across 11 bases. The V segment lost 3 bases and the J segment 3 bases; nucleotides outside the gene matches: 7. There are 17 residues in the CDR3. Germline CDR1 MNHEY, CDR2 SMNVEV (reference sequence). This CDR3 reads CASSLPGLAESYNEQFF. DNA for the CDR3: TGTGCCAGCAGTTTGCCGGGACTAGCGGAGAGCTACAATGAGCAGTTCTTC.

The DNA for the CDR3 is TGTGCTAGTGGTTTGGAGGGCAAACCCTACGAGCAGTACTTC. Protein: CASGLEGKPYEQYF. The V and J genes are TRBV12-5 and TRBJ2-7; D is uncertain. The CDR3 runs 14 residues. Trimming removed 1 base at V and 2 bases at J, with 9 bases between. The germline CDR1 and CDR2 sequences are LGHNT and FRNRAP.

The chain combines TRBV28 with TRBJ2-2, with TRBD1 matching 10 bases. Germline CDR1 is MDHEN and CDR2 is SYDVKM. V lost 6 bases and J lost 6; bases outside the gene matches: 13. The CDR3 extends over 17 amino acids. The CDR3: CASRTGGEVLLAGELFF. The CDR3, as DNA: TGTGCCAGCAGGACAGGGGGCGAAGTACTTTTGGCCGGGGAGCTGTTTTTT.

The V call is TRBV7-8, the J call TRBJ2-1, with a weak D call TRBD1 (5 bases). Trimming took off 3 bases at V and 0 bases at J, with 9 bases between the two ends. Germline-derived CDR1 and CDR2 are SGHVS and FQNEAQ. The CDR3 has 15 amino acids. The CDR3 DNA reads as TGTGCCAGCAGCTTTCTCCAGGGCTCCTACAATGAGCAGTTCTTC. It encodes CASSFLQGSYNEQFF.

The chain recombines TRBV5-4 with TRBJ1-1; a possible D gene is TRBD1 (5 bases). The germline gives CDR1 SGHNT, CDR2 YYREEE (reference sequence). Trimming removed 4 bases at V and 7 bases at J, with 17 bases between. There are 14 residues in the CDR3. CDR3 protein: CASSPPGGSVEAFF. For the CDR3, the DNA is TGTGCCAGCAGCCCCCCGGGGGGTAGTGTTGAAGCTTTCTTT.

The rearrangement joins TRBV15 to TRBJ2-7; 7 nucleotides match TRBD1. CDR3 length: 17 amino acids. The junction had 13 bases not matched to a gene; V was cut back by 4 bases and J by 1 base. CDR1 and CDR2 (germline): LNHNV, YYDKDF (reference sequence). CDR3 bases: TGTGCCACCAGCATCCGCTTCTGGGGGACAGAATCCTACGAGCAGTACTTC. This translates into CATSIRFWGTESYEQYF.

This chain connects TRBV30 to TRBJ2-5; D possibly corresponds to TRBD1 (5 bases). The CDR3 is made up of 15 amino acids. V dropped 4 bases and J dropped 0 bases, with 15 bases sitting between them. Per germline, CDR1 GTSNPN and CDR2 SVGIG (reference sequence). The CDR3 is CAWNQGDRDQETQYF. The CDR3 DNA sequence: TGTGCCTGGAATCAAGGGGATCGGGACCAAGAGACCCAGTACTTC. The whole variable domain, remainder taken from reference TRBV30 and TRBJ2-5, is SQTIHQWPATLVQPVGSPLSLECTVEGTSNPNLYWYRQAAGRGLQLLFYSVGIGQISSEVPQNLSASRPQDRQFILSSKKLLLSDSGFYLCAWNQGDRDQETQYFGPGTRLLVL.